The 20 T cell receptor beta chains in this list originate from one sample, sequenced in a study of PD-1 blockade in classical Hodgkin lymphoma. Produced via immunoSEQ multiplex PCR; TCRdb's table is partial and in-frame only. Of 13,000 or so clones listed, 82% are singletons. All patients experienced relapse after autologous stem cell transplantation, and brentuximab vedotin exposure was variable. The material sequenced was peripheral blood mononuclear cells (PBMCs), taken at baseline. These receptors were taken from a human donor with classical Hodgkin lymphoma.

V usage is TRBV5-1 and J usage is TRBJ2-3; D unclear. With 0 bases removed from V and 2 bases from J, the gap between germline ends came to 1 base. Germline CDR1 reads SGHRS; CDR2 reads YFSETQ. The CDR3 contains 12 residues. CDR3 residues: CASSLVTDTQYF. CDR3 nucleotide sequence: TGCGCCAGCAGCTTGGTCACAGATACGCAGTATTTT.

This chain connects TRBV28 to TRBJ2-1; TRBD1 aligns across 8 bases. The CDR3 runs 15 residues. V shed 6 bases, J shed 8 bases, and the junction held 12 bases outside the gene matches. Germline CDR1 and CDR2: MDHEN and SYDVKM. The CDR3 is CASRSKGQGAHEQFF. The DNA for the CDR3 is TGTGCCAGCAGATCAAAGGGCCAGGGGGCTCATGAGCAGTTCTTC.

This chain uses TRBV6-5 with TRBJ1-5; D unclear. The CDR3 loop spans 14 amino acids. The V gene lost 5 bases and the J gene lost 1 base, with 9 bases spanning the gap. Germline assignment: CDR1 MNHEY and CDR2 SVGAGI. In DNA, the CDR3 is TGTGCCAGCAGTACAGCCGGGAGCAATCAGCCCCAGCATTTT. This gives the protein CASSTAGSNQPQHF.

The CDR3 reads CASSLEGIANTGELFF. CDR3 DNA: TGTGCCAGCAGTTTGGAAGGGATCGCGAACACCGGGGAGCTGTTTTTT. J is TRBJ2-2 and V is TRBV2; no reliable D call. V lost 5 bases to trimming and J lost 0 bases, with 13 bases between them. The CDR3 spans 16 residues. CDR1 and CDR2 from the germline V gene are SNHLY and FYNNEI.

The V gene is TRBV10-1, the J gene TRBJ2-5; 9 positions match TRBD1. This CDR3 is built from 14 residues. The trim removed 5 bases at V and 5 bases at J, leaving 6 bases unmatched. CDR1 and CDR2 from the germline V gene are WNHNN and SYGVQD (reference sequence). In nucleotides, the CDR3 is TGCGCCAGCAGTCGGACAGGGGCTGGGGAGACCCAGTACTTC. Translated, it gives CASSRTGAGETQYF.

The chain is built from TRBV29-1 and TRBJ2-3; the match to TRBD1 covers 12 bases. CDR3 size: 14 residues. CDR1 and CDR2 (germline): SQVTM, ANQGSEA. After removal of 6 bases from V and 4 bases from J, the junction contained 5 bases not matched to a gene. CDR3 nucleotides: TGCAGCGTAACCGGGACAGGGGGCGCAGATACGCAGTATTTT. Translation: CSVTGTGGADTQYF.

V is TRBV7-2 and J is TRBJ2-7, with 8 bases matching TRBD1. Germline V gene sequence: CDR1 SGHTA, CDR2 FQGNSA. The CDR3 contains 16 residues. V gave up 5 bases and J gave up 9 bases; unmatched junction bases: 18. The CDR3 nucleotides are TGTGCCAGCAGCACACTCCCGGGACAGGTTGGGTACCGGCAGTACTTC. Amino acid sequence: CASSTLPGQVGYRQYF.

Only one count was recorded for this clone. The chain carries TRBV10-2 and TRBJ2-7; TRBD2 matches 7 bases. Germline V gives CDR1 WSHSY, CDR2 SAAADI. Germline trimming cut 6 bases from V and 6 bases from J; bases unmatched to any gene: 8. CDR3 length equals 13 residues. CDR3: CASRNRGGIEQYF. As DNA, the CDR3 is TGCGCCAGCAGAAACCGGGGAGGGATCGAGCAGTACTTC.

The rearrangement uses TRBV28 and TRBJ1-4; D remains ambiguous. CDR1 and CDR2 from the germline V gene are MDHEN and SYDVKM. The CDR3 covers 15 residues. Trimming took 7 bases from V and 4 from J, leaving 16 bases between them. CDR3 protein: CASNNAGPINEKLFF. CDR3 sequence (DNA): TGTGCCAGCAACAACGCCGGACCCATTAATGAAAAACTGTTTTTT.

The table lists this clone with a count of one. The chain combines TRBV13 with TRBJ2-3; maybe TRBD2 (5 bases). The CDR3 has 16 amino acids. The germline V and J ends were trimmed by 5 bases and 0 bases, with 15 bases remaining between them. Germline V gene lookup returns CDR1 PRHDT and CDR2 FYEKMQ (reference sequence). The CDR3 here is CASSTLGSTSTDTQYF. In nucleotides, the CDR3 is TGTGCCAGCAGCACTCTGGGGAGCACCAGCACAGATACGCAGTATTTT.

The chain combines TRBV6-5 with TRBJ2-5; possible D gene TRBD1, 6 bases. The CDR3 totals 13 residues. Germline CDR1 MNHEY, CDR2 SVGAGI. Trimming took 2 bases from V and 9 from J, leaving 13 bases between them. The CDR3, as DNA: TGTGCCAGCAGTTACAGGGGGTCTGGGGCCCAGTACTTC. Amino acids: CASSYRGSGAQYF.

A few counts support this clone. V is TRBV4-1 and J is TRBJ2-3, with D unclear. The germline V gene has CDR1 MGHRA and CDR2 YSYEKL. The CDR3 has 13 residues. V lost 4 bases and J 0 bases, leaving 5 bases between the germline ends. CDR3 residues: CASSPPSTDTQYF. CDR3 nucleotide sequence: TGCGCCAGCAGCCCTCCAAGCACAGATACGCAGTATTTT.

The chain combines TRBV7-2 with TRBJ2-5; possibly TRBD2 for D (7 bases). The CDR3 spans 16 residues. Germline V gives CDR1 SGHTA, CDR2 FQGNSA. Between the trimmed V and J ends, which lost 2 bases and 5 bases, there was a span of 18 bases. CDR3 loop: CASSLRAGASGETQYF. The CDR3 DNA reads TGTGCCAGCAGCTTACGGGCGGGGGCCTCGGGCGAGACCCAGTACTTC.

The J gene is TRBJ1-2, the V gene TRBV20-1; a possible D gene is TRBD1 (6 bases). Trimming took off 6 bases at V and 3 bases at J, with 8 bases between the two ends. The CDR3 length is 11 residues. Germline assignment: CDR1 DFQATT and CDR2 SNEGSKA (reference sequence). Here the CDR3 DNA reads TGCAGTGCGAGGACAGACTATGGCTACACCTTC. It encodes CSARTDYGYTF.

The CDR3 here is CASSTRAGITYEQYF. The CDR3 bases are TGTGCCAGCAGCACCAGAGCGGGGATTACCTACGAGCAGTACTTC. V gene TRBV7-2 combines with J gene TRBJ2-7; 7 bases line up with TRBD2. Germline V gene lookup returns CDR1 SGHTA and CDR2 FQGNSA. This CDR3 region has 15 residues. V was pared by 5 bases and J by 2 bases, with 9 bases of the junction left unmatched.

The chain joins TRBV29-1 to TRBJ2-7, with 11 bases lining up with TRBD2. CDR1 is SQVTM and CDR2 is ANQGSEA in the germline V gene. Trimming removed 4 bases from V and 4 bases from J; junction bases left unmatched: 6. This CDR3 region has 14 residues. Written as DNA, the CDR3 is TGCAGCGTTGGGGCTAGCGGGAGGTTTTACGAGCAGTACTTC. Residues: CSVGASGRFYEQYF.

The rearrangement links TRBV5-1 to TRBJ1-2; D not certain. Trimming took 0 bases from V and 4 from J, leaving 16 bases between them. Germline V gives CDR1 SGHRS, CDR2 YFSETQ. The CDR3 runs to 16 residues. CDR3 sequence reads: CASSLASASARYGYTF. DNA for the CDR3: TGCGCCAGCAGCTTGGCCAGTGCCAGCGCACGCTATGGCTACACCTTC.

The chain links TRBV6-5 to TRBJ2-3, with TRBD2 identical over 9 bases. Germline CDR1 reads MNHEY; CDR2 reads SVGAGI. The CDR3 is 16 amino acids. The V gene end was trimmed by 3 bases and the J gene end by 4 bases; junction bases not matched to a gene: 8. CDR3 DNA: TGTGCCAGCAGTTATAGCGGTCGCGGGGGGGCAGATACGCAGTATTTT. Protein sequence: CASSYSGRGGADTQYF.

This chain joins TRBV7-2 and TRBJ1-2, with D maybe TRBD1 (5 bases). Trimming cost V 3 bases and J 5 bases, with 10 bases left between them. Germline loops: CDR1 SGHTA, CDR2 FQGNSA. The CDR3 is 13 residues long. The CDR3 DNA follows: TGTGCCAGCAGCTTCCCACAGGATTATGGCTACACCTTC. It codes for CASSFPQDYGYTF.

The rearrangement joins TRBV25-1 to TRBJ2-2; the D gene could be TRBD1 or TRBD2 (6 bases each). V lost 4 bases, J lost 4 bases, and 13 bases lay in between. The CDR3 extends over 15 amino acids. Germline loops: CDR1 MGHDK, CDR2 SYGVNS. The CDR3 DNA reads TGTGCCAGCAGTGTCGGGGGACATAGCACCGGGGAGCTGTTTTTT. Its translation is CASSVGGHSTGELFF.